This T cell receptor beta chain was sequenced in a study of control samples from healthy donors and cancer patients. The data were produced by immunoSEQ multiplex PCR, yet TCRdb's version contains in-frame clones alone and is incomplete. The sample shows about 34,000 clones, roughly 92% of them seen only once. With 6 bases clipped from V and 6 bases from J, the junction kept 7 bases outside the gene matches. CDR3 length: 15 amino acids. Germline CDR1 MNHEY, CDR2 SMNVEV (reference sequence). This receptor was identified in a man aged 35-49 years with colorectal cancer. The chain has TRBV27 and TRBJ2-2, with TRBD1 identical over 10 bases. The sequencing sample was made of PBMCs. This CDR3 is CASRETGGAAGELFF. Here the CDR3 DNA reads TGTGCCAGCAGGGAGACAGGGGGCGCCGCCGGGGAGCTGTTTTTT.